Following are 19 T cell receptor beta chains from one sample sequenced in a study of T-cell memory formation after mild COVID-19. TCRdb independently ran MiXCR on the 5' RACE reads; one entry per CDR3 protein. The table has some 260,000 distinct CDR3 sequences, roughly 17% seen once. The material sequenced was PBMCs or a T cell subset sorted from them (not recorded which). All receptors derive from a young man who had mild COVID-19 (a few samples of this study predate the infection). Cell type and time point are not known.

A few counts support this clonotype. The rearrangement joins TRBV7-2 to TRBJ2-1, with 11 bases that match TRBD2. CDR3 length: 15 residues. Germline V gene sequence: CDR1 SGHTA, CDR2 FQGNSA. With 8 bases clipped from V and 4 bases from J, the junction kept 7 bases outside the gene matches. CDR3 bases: TGTGCCAGCGGAACGACTAGCGGGGCTTACAATGAGCAGTTCTTC. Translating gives CASGTTSGAYNEQFF. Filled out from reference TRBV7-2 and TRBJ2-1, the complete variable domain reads GAGVSQSPSNKVTEKGKDVELRCDPISGHTALYWYRQSLGQGLEFLIYFQGNSAPDKSGLPSDRFSAERTGGSVSTLTIQRTQQEDSAVYLCASGTTSGAYNEQFFGPGTRLTVL.

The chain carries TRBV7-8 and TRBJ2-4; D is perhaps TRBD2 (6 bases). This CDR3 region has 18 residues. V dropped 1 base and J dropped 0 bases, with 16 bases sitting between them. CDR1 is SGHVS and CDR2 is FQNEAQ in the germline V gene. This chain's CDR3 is CASSLVRRGPEAKNIQYF. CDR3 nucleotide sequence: TGTGCCAGCAGCTTAGTAAGGAGGGGACCCGAAGCCAAAAACATTCAGTACTTC.

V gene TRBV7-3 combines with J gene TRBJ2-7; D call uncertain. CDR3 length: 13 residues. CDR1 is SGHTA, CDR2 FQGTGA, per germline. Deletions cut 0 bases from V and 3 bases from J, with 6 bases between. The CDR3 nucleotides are TGTGCCAGCAGCTTAACGCACAGCTACGAGCAGTACTTC. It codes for CASSLTHSYEQYF.

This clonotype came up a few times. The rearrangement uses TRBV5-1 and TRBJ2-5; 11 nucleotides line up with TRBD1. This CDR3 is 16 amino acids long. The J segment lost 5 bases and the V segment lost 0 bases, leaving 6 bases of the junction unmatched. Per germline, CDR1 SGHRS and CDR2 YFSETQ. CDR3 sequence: CASSLADRGLWETQYF. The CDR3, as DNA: TGCGCCAGCAGCTTGGCGGACAGGGGGCTATGGGAGACCCAGTACTTC.

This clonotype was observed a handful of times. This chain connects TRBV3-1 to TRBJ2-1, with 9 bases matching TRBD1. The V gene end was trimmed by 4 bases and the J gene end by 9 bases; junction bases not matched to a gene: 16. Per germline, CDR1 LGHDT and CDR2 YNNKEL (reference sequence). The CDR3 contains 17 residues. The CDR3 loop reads CASSPVEGQGVDGEQFF. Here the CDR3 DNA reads TGTGCCAGCAGCCCTGTCGAGGGACAGGGAGTTGATGGTGAGCAGTTCTTC.

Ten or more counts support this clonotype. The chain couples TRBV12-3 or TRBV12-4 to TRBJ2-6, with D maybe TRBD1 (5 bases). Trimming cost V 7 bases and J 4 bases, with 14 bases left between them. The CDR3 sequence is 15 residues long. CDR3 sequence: CASTVGARGANVLTF. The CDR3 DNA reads TGTGCCAGCACCGTAGGGGCGCGGGGGGCCAACGTCCTGACTTTC.

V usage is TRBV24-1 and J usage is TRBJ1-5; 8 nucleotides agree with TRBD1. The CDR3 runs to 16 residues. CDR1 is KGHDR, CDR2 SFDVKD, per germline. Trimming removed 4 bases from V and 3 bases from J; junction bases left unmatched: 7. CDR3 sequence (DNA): TGTGCCACCAGTGACGGCCGACAGGGGAACAATCAGCCCCAGCATTTT. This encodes CATSDGRQGNNQPQHF.

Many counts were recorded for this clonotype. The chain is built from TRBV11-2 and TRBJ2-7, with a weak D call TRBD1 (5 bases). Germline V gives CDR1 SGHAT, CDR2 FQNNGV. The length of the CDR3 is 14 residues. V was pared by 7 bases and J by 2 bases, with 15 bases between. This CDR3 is CASKPGAGAYEQYF. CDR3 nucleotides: TGTGCCAGCAAGCCTGGGGCTGGGGCCTACGAGCAGTACTTC.

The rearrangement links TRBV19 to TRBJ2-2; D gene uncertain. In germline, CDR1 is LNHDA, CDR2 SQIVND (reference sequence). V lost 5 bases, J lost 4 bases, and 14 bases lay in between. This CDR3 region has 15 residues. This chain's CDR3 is CASSLHSKPTGELFF. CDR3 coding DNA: TGTGCCAGTAGTCTCCACAGCAAACCCACCGGGGAGCTGTTTTTT.

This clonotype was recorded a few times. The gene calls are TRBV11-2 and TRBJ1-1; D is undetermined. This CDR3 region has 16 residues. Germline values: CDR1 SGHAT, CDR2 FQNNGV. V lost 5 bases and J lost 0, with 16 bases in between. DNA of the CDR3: TGTGCCAGCAGCCCCTTGAGATCCACACTGAACACTGAAGCTTTCTTT. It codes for CASSPLRSTLNTEAFF.

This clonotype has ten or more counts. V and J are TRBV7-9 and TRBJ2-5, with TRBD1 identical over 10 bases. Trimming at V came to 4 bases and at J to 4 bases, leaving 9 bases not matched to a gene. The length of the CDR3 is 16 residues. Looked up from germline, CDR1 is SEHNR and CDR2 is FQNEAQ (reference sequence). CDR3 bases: TGTGCCAGCAGCTCGTTCGGGACAGGGGCGAGAGAGACCCAGTACTTC. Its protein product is CASSSFGTGARETQYF.

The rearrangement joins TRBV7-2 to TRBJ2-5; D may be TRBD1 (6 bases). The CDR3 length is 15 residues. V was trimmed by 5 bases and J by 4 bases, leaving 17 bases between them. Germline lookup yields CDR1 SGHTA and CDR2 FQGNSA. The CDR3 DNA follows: TGTGCCAGCAGCCAGAGCCTACAGGGTTCAGAGACCCAGTACTTC. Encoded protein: CASSQSLQGSETQYF.

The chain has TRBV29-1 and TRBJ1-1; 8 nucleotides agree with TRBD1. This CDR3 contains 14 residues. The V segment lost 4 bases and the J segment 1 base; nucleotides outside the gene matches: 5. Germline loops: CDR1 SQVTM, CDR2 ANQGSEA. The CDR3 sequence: CSVARDRQNTEAFF. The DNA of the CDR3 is TGCAGCGTTGCCCGGGACAGGCAGAACACTGAAGCTTTCTTT.

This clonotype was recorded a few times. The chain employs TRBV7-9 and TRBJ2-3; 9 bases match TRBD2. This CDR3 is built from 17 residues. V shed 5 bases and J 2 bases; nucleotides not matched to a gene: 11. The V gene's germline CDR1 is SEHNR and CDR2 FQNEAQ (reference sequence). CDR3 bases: TGTGCCAGCAGCCCGCTTCAGCGGGGGGCCTCCACAGATACGCAGTATTTT. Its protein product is CASSPLQRGASTDTQYF.

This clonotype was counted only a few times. The CDR3 region has the DNA TGTGCCAGCTCACCACCGAACCGGGGACGGAACAATGAGCAGTTCTTC. Translating gives CASSPPNRGRNNEQFF. This chain links TRBV18 with TRBJ2-1, with D perhaps given as TRBD1 or TRBD2 (5 bases each). Germline V gene sequence: CDR1 KGHSH, CDR2 LQKENI. Between the trimmed V and J ends, which lost 0 bases and 5 bases, there was a span of 14 bases. The CDR3 has 16 residues.

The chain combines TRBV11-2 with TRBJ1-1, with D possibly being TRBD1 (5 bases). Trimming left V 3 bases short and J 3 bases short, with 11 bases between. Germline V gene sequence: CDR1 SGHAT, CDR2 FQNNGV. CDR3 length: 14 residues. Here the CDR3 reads CASSLGKGHTEAFF. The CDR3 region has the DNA TGTGCCAGCAGCTTGGGAAAGGGGCACACTGAAGCTTTCTTT.

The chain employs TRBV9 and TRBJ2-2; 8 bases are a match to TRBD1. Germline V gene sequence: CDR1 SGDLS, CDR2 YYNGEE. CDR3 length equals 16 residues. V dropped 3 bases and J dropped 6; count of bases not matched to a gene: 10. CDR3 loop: CASSAPGQASAGELFF. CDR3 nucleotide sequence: TGTGCCAGCAGCGCACCGGGACAGGCGAGCGCCGGGGAGCTGTTTTTT.

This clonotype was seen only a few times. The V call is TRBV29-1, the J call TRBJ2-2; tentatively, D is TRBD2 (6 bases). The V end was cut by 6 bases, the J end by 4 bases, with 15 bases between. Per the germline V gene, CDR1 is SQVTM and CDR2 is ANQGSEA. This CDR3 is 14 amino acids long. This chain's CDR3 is CSVRLTRGTGELFF. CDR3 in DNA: TGCAGCGTCCGACTGACTAGGGGCACCGGGGAGCTGTTTTTT.

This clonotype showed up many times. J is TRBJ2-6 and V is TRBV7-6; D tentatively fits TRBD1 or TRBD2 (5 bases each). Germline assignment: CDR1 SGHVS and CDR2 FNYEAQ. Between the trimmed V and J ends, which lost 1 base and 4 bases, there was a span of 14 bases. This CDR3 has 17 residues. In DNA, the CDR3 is TGTGCCAGCAGCTTAGGCTTTCGGGGCTCGGGGGCCAACGTCCTGACTTTC. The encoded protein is CASSLGFRGSGANVLTF.